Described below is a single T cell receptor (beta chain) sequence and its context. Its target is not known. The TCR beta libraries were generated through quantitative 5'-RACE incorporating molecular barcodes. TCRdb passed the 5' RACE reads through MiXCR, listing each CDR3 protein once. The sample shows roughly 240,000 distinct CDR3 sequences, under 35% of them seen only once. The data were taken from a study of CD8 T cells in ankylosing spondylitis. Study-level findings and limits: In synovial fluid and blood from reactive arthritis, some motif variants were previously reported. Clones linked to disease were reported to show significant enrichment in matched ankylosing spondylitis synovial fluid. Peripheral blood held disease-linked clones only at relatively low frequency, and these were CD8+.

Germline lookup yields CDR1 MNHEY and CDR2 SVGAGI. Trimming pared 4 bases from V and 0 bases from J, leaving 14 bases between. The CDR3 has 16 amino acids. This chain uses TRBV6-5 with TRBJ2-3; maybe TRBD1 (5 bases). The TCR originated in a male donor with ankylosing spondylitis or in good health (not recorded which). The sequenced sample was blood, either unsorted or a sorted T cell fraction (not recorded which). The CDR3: CASSSKRQPSTDTQYF. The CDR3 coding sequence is TGTGCCAGCAGTTCCAAACGACAGCCTAGCACAGATACGCAGTATTTT.